The 2 T cell receptor beta chains presented below share a single source sample, sequenced in a study of T cells in Graves' hyperthyroidism and ophthalmopathy. The investigators amplified TCR beta CDR3 regions from RNA transcripts. When the TCR CDR3 underwent first-round RT-PCR, the HTBI primer set was used. TCRdb analysed the multiplex PCR reads with MiXCR anew, one entry per CDR3 protein. The sample consists of around 690,000 distinct CDR3 sequences, 17% of them appearing once. Sequencing was performed on blood. The source is a man aged 50 to 60 with Graves' hyperthyroidism.

This clonotype was seen ten or more times. The chain uses TRBV28 and TRBJ1-4, with D possibly being TRBD1 (5 bases). The V end lost 4 bases, the J end lost 7 bases, and 16 bases lay between the germline ends. CDR1 MDHEN and CDR2 SYDVKM come from the germline V gene. The CDR3 loop spans 15 amino acids. CDR3 DNA: TGTGCCAGCAGTTCCCCTTCTTTGGGGGTTGAAAAACTGTTTTTT. Amino acid sequence: CASSSPSLGVEKLFF.

This clonotype showed up just a few times. The chain is built from TRBV20-1 and TRBJ1-1; D is uncertain. The CDR3 length is 12 residues. CDR1 DFQATT and CDR2 SNEGSKA come from the germline V gene (reference sequence). The CDR3 is CSSPPRDTEAFF. The CDR3 DNA follows: TGCAGCTCCCCGCCCCGGGACACTGAAGCTTTCTTT.